A selection of T cell receptor beta chains follows, all from one sample in a study of T cells in localized non-small cell lung cancer. Profiling relied on immunoSEQ multiplex PCR, and the TCRdb table lists in-frame clones only, not all of them. This repertoire shows some 30,000 clones, approximately 90% found once; its top ten account for around a sixth. The input for sequencing was peripheral blood mononuclear cells, taken before any cancer treatment. The receptor source for this set is a man between 40 and 75 years old with stage III lung adenocarcinoma. The CDR3 runs from the conserved cysteine through the conserved F or W. The order of the fields is J gene, V gene, D gene, clone size, CDR3 protein, CDR3 DNA. D genes are given only for firm matches. Only some rows state a clone size, as once, few, many or a class for expanded clones.

TRBJ2-6 TRBV30 - - CAWSVRLSSGANVLTF TGTGCCTGGAGTGTACGGTTGAGCTCTGGGGCCAACGTCCTGACTTTC
TRBJ1-3 TRBV7-9 - - CASTYSRVVGNTIYF TGTGCCAGCACCTACTCCAGGGTTGTTGGGAACACCATATATTTT
TRBJ2-3 TRBV6-4 TRBD2 few CASSLSGEGDTQYF TGTGCCAGCAGTTTAAGCGGGGAGGGAGATACGCAGTATTTT
TRBJ1-1 TRBV19 TRBD1 - CASSQISGGNTEAFF TGTGCCAGTAGTCAAATTTCAGGGGGCAACACTGAAGCTTTCTTT
TRBJ2-2 TRBV27 TRBD1 - CASSLLSTGMLFF TGTGCCAGCAGCCTACTCTCGACAGGGATGCTGTTTTTT
TRBJ2-3 TRBV6-6 - - CASLGTSTDTQYF TGTGCCAGCCTAGGGACTAGCACAGATACGCAGTATTTT
TRBJ1-5 TRBV19 TRBD1 - CASSSTDRGSDQPQHF TGTGCCAGTAGTAGCACGGACAGGGGGTCAGACCAGCCCCAGCATTTT
TRBJ1-1 TRBV5-1 - - CASSLRTSPLTEAFF TGCGCCAGCAGCTTGAGGACAAGTCCTCTCACTGAAGCTTTCTTT
TRBJ2-2 TRBV7-2 - - CASSLGSQNTGELFF TGTGCCAGCAGCTTAGGCTCCCAGAACACCGGGGAGCTGTTTTTT
TRBJ2-7 TRBV4-3 TRBD1 - CASSLGQGYEQYF TGCGCCAGCAGCCTGGGACAGGGGTACGAGCAGTACTTC
TRBJ1-3 TRBV7-8 - - CASSLTPSGNTIYF TGTGCCAGCAGCTTAACCCCCTCTGGAAACACCATATATTTT
TRBJ2-5 TRBV15 - - CATSKALETQYF TGTGCCACCAGCAAGGCGTTAGAGACCCAGTACTTC
TRBJ2-5 TRBV6-6 - - CASSLNRDTETQYF TGTGCCAGCAGTTTGAACCGCGATACAGAGACCCAGTACTTC
TRBJ2-3 TRBV28 TRBD1 - CASRVQGADTQYF TGTGCCAGCAGGGTACAGGGGGCAGATACGCAGTATTTT
TRBJ2-5 TRBV7-9 TRBD2 - CASSLFGLASQETQYF TGTGCCAGCAGCTTATTCGGACTAGCGAGTCAAGAGACCCAGTACTTC
TRBJ2-3 TRBV7-9 TRBD2 - CASSSSGGTSDTQYF TGTGCCAGCAGCTCTAGCGGGGGGACTTCAGATACGCAGTATTTT